This T cell receptor (beta chain) was identified during a study of blood T cell repertoires in COVID-19. CDR3 length: 15 amino acids. CDR1 is MNHEY and CDR2 is SVGAGI in the germline V gene. J lost 5 bases, V lost 0 bases, and 6 bases had no gene match. Assignment of participants to cohorts was predicated upon participant-reported clinical history. Either two negative PCRs, clearance, or symptom resolution qualified Cohort 3 donors as recovered. Original handling: From reference gene primer amplification, estimates of nucleated cell counts were derived. Profiling relied on immunoSEQ multiplex PCR, and the TCRdb table lists in-frame clones only, not all of them. D and trimming come from the DNA, and the V and J calls and clone size come from that table. The data contain about 350,000 clones, roughly 84% of them seen just once; the ten biggest clones take up 2.5% to 3%.

The chain combines TRBV6-5 with TRBJ1-1, with TRBD1 matching 7 bases. The TCR originated in a woman under 40 who had recovered from COVID-19. Sequenced: PBMCs or T cells enriched from blood (not recorded which). CDR3 bases: TGTGCCAGCAGTTACTCAAGACAGGGAGATACTGAAGCTTTCTTT. Translating it yields CASSYSRQGDTEAFF.